This T cell receptor (beta chain) was identified in a study of PD-L1 blockade in urothelial cancer. Overall study context: Blood samples contained a median about 150,000 T cells. Notes on the study in general: Durable-benefit patients expanded tumor-associated blood clones more at 3 weeks.

CDR1 is SGHRS and CDR2 is YFSETQ in the germline V gene. This CDR3 region has 18 residues. V was clipped by 0 bases and J by 3 bases; unmatched bases: 8. Spiking of synthetic TCR analog templates was performed in each PCR. TCRdb's copy holds only in-frame clones and misses some; the assay was immunoSEQ multiplex PCR. The sample contains 35,000 to 45,000 clones, about 93% of which appear only once. As to this clone: Antigen specificity is unknown.

The chain carries TRBV5-1 and TRBJ2-3, with 12 bases identical to TRBD2. This material consisted of PBMCs, taken around atezolizumab (anti-PD-L1) treatment. The clonotype originates from a man aged 70 or older with urothelial cancer. The CDR3 region has the DNA TGCGCCAGCAGCTTGGAGGCTAGCGGGAGGGTTTGGACAGATACGCAGTATTTT. It yields the protein CASSLEASGRVWTDTQYF. Combining the CDR3 with reference TRBV5-1 and TRBJ2-3 gives the whole variable domain KAGVTQTPRYLIKTRGQQVTLSCSPISGHRSVSWYQQTPGQGLQFLFEYFSETQRNKGNFPGRFSGRQFSNSRSEMNVSTLELGDSALYLCASSLEASGRVWTDTQYFGPGTRLTVL.